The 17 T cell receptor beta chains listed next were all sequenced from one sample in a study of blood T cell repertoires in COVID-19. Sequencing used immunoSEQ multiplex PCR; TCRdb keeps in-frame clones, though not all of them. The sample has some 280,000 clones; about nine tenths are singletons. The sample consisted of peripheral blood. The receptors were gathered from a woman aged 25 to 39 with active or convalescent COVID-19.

The CDR3 spells CASSRQLRGGQYF. CDR3 coding DNA: TGTGCCAGCAGTCGACAGCTGCGGGGTGGGCAGTACTTC. The chain joins TRBV28 to TRBJ2-7; D may be TRBD2 (6 bases). The V end was cut by 5 bases, the J end by 9 bases, with 17 bases between. This CDR3 spans 13 amino acids. The germline gives CDR1 MDHEN, CDR2 SYDVKM. Full variable domain (rest looked up from reference TRBV28 and TRBJ2-7): DVKVTQSSRYLVKRTGEKVFLECVQDMDHENMFWYRQDPGLGLRLIYFSYDVKMKEKGDIPEGYSVSREKKERFSLILESASTNQTSMYLCASSRQLRGGQYFGPGTRLTVT.

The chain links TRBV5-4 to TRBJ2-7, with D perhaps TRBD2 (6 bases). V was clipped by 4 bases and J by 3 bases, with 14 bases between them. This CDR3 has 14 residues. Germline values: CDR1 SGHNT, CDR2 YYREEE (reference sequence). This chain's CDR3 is CASSRRGTDYEQYF. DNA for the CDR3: TGTGCCAGCAGCCGGCGCGGGACTGACTACGAGCAGTACTTC.

DNA of the CDR3: TGTGCCAGTAGTATGGACAGGGCCTATGGCTACACCTTC. Protein product: CASSMDRAYGYTF. The chain carries TRBV19 and TRBJ1-2, with 8 bases aligning to TRBD1. Losses at the gene ends were 3 bases for V and 4 bases for J; bases not matched to a gene: 1. CDR1 LNHDA and CDR2 SQIVND come from the germline V gene (reference sequence). The CDR3 extends over 13 amino acids.

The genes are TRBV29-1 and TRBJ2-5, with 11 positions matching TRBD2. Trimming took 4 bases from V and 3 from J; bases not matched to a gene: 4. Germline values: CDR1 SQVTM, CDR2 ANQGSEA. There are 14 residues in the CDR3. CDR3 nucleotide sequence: TGCAGCGTTGGGGCTAGCGGGGGGAAAGAGACCCAGTACTTC. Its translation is CSVGASGGKETQYF.

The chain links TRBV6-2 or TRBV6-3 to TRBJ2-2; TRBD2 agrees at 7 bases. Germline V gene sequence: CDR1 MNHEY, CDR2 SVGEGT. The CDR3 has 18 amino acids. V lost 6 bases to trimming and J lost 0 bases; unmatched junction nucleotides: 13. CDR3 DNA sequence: TGTGCCAGCAGCAATTCTTCGGGACTACGAACGAACACCGGGGAGCTGTTTTTT. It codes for CASSNSSGLRTNTGELFF.

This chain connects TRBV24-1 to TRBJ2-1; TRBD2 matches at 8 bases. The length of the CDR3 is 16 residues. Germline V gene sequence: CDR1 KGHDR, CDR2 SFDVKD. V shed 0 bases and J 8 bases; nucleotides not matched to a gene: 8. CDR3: CATSDLTGGQSDEQFF. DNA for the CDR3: TGTGCCACCAGTGATTTGACGGGGGGGCAATCGGATGAGCAGTTCTTC.

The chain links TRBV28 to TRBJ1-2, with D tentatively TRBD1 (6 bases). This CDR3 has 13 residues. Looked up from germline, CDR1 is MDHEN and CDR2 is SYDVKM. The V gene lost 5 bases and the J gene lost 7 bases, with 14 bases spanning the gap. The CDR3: CASSPFRGAGYTF. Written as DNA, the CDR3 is TGTGCCAGCAGTCCCTTTCGGGGGGCTGGCTACACCTTC.

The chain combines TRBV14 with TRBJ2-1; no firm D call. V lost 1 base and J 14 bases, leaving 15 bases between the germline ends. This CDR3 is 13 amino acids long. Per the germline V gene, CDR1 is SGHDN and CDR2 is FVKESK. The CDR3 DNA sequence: TGTGCCAGCAGCCAAGTCCGCGTGTCCCCCGAGTTCTTC. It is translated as CASSQVRVSPEFF.

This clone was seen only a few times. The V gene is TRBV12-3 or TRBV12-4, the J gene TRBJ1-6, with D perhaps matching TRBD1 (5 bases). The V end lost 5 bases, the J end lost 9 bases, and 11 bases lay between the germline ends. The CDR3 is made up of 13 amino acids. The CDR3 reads CASSIGRGSPLHF. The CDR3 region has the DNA TGTGCCAGCAGTATAGGAAGGGGTTCACCCCTCCACTTT.

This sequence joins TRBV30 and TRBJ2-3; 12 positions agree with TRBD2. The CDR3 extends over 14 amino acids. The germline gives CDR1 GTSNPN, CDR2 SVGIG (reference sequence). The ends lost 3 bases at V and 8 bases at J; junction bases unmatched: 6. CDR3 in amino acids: CAWRILAGGSTQYF. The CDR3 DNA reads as TGTGCCTGGAGAATACTAGCGGGGGGTAGTACGCAGTATTTT.

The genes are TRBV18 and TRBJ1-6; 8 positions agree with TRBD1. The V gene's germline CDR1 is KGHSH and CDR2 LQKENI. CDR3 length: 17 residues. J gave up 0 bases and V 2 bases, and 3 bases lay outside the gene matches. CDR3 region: CASSPSGTGSYNSPLHF. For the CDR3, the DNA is TGTGCCAGCTCACCATCCGGGACAGGCTCCTATAATTCACCCCTCCACTTT.

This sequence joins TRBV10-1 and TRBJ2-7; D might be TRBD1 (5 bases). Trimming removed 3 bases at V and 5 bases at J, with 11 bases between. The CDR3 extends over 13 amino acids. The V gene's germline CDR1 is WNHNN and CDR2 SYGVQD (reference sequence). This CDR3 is CASSEQVVDEQYF. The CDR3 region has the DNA TGCGCCAGCAGTGAACAGGTAGTGGACGAGCAGTACTTC.

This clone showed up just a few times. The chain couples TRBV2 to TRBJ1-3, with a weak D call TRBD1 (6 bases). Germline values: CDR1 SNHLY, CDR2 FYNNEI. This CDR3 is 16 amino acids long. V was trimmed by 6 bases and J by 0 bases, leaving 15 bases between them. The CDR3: CASRALGQISGNTIYF. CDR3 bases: TGTGCCAGCAGGGCCCTTGGACAGATCTCTGGAAACACCATATATTTT.

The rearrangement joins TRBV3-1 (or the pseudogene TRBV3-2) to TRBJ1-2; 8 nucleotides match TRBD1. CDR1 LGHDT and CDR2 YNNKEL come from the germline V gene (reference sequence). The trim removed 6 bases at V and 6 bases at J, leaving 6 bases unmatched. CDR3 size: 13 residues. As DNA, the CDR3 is TGTGCCAGCAGTCTCGCAGGGGGCGATGGCTACACCTTC. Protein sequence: CASSLAGGDGYTF.

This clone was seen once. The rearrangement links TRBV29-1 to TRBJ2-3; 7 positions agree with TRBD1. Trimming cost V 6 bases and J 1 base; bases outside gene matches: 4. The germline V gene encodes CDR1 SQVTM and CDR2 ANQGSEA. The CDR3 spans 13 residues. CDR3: CSVSQGGTDTQYF. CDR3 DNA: TGCAGCGTCTCTCAGGGGGGCACAGATACGCAGTATTTT.

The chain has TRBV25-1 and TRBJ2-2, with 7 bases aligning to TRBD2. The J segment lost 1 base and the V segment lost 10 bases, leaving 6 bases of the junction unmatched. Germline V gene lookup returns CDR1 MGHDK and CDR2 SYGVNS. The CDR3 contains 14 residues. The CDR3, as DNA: TGTGCCACCTTTGGGGGGGGGAACACCGGGGAGCTGTTTTTT. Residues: CATFGGGNTGELFF. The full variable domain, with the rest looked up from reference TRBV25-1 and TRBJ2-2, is EADIYQTPRYLVIGTGKKITLECSQTMGHDKMYWYQQDPGMELHLIHYSYGVNSTEKGDLSSESTVSRIRTEHFPLTLESARPSHTSQYLCATFGGGNTGELFFGEGSRLTVL.

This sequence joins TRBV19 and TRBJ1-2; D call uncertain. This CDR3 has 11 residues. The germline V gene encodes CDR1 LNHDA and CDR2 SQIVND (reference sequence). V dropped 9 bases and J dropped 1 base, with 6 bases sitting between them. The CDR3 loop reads CASHFNYGYTF. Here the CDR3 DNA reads TGTGCCAGCCATTTTAACTATGGCTACACCTTC. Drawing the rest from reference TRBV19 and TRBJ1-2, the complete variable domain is DGGITQSPKYLFRKEGQNVTLSCEQNLNHDAMYWYRQDPGQGLRLIYYSQIVNDFQKGDIAEGYSVSREKKESFPLTVTSAQKNPTAFYLCASHFNYGYTFGSGTRLTVV.